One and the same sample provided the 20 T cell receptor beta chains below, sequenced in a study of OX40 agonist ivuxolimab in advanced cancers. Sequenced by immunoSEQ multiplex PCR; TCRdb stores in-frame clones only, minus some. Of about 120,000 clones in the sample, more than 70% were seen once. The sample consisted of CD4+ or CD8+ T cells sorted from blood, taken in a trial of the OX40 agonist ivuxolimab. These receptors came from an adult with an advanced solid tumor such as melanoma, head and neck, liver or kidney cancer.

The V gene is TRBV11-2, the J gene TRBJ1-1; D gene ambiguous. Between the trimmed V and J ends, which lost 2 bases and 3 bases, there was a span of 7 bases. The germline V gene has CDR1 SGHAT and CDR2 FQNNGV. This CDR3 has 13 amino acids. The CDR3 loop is CASSLQRYTEAFF. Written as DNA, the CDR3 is TGTGCCAGCAGCTTACAACGGTACACTGAAGCTTTCTTT.

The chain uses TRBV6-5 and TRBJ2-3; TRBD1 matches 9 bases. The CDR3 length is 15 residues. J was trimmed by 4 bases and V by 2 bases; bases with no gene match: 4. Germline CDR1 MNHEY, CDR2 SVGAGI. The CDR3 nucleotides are TGTGCCAGCAGTTACGTGGGGGACAGGGCAGATACGCAGTATTTT. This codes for CASSYVGDRADTQYF.

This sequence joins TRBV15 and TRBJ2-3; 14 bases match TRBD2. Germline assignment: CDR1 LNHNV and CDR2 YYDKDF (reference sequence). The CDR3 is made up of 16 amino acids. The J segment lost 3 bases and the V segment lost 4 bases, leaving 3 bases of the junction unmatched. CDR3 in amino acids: CATSKGLAGVTDTQYF. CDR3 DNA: TGTGCCACCAGCAAGGGACTAGCGGGGGTAACAGATACGCAGTATTTT.

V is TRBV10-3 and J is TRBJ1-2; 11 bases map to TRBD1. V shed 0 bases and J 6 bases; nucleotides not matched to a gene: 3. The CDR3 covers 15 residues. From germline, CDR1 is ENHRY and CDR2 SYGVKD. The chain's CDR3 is CAISESGTGGHGYTF. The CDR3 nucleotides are TGTGCCATCAGTGAGTCGGGGACAGGGGGGCATGGCTACACCTTC.

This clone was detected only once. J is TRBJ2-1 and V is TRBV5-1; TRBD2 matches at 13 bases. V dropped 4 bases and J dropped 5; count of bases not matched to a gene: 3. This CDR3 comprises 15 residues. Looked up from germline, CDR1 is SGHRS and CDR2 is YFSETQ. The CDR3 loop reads CASSPGLAGHNEQFF. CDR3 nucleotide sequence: TGCGCCAGCAGCCCGGGACTAGCGGGACACAATGAGCAGTTCTTC.

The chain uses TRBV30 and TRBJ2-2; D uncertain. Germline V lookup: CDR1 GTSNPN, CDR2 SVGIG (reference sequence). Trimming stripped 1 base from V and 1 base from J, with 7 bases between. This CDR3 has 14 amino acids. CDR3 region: CAWSGGVNTGELFF. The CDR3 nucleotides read TGTGCCTGGAGTGGGGGTGTGAACACCGGGGAGCTGTTTTTT.

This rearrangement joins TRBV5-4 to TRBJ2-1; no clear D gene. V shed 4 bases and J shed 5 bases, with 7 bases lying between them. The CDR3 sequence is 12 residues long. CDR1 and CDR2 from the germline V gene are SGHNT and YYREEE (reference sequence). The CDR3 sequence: CASSARDNEQFF. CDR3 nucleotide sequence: TGTGCCAGCAGCGCCCGGGACAATGAGCAGTTCTTC. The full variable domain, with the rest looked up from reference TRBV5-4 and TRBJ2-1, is ETGVTQSPTHLIKTRGQQVTLRCSSQSGHNTVSWYQQALGQGPQFIFQYYREEENGRGNFPPRFSGLQFPNYSSELNVNALELDDSALYLCASSARDNEQFFGPGTRLTVL.

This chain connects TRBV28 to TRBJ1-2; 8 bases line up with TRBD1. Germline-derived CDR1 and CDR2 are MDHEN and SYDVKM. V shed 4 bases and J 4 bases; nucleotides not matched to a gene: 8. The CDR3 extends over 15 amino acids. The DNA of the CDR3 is TGTGCCAGCAGTTCCCGGGACAGGTGGGCCTATGGCTACACCTTC. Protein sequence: CASSSRDRWAYGYTF.

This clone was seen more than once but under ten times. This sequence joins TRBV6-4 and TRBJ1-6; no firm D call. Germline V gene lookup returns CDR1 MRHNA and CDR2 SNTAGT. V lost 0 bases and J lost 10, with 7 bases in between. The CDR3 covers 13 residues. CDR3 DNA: TGTGCCAGCAGTGACTCCAGAGGGTCACCCCTCCACTTT. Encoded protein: CASSDSRGSPLHF.

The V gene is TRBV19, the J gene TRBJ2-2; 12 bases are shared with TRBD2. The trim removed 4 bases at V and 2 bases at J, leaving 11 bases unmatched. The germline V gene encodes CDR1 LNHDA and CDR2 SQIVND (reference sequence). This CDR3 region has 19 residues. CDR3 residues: CASSTPRLAGDTNTGELFF. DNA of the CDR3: TGTGCCAGTAGTACTCCCCGACTAGCGGGAGACACTAACACCGGGGAGCTGTTTTTT.

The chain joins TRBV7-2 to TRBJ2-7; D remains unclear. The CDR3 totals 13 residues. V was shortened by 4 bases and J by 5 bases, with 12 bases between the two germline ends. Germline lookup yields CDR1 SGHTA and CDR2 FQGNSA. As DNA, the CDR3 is TGTGCCAGCAGCTCCAGGCCGGAGAACGAGCAGTACTTC. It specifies CASSSRPENEQYF.

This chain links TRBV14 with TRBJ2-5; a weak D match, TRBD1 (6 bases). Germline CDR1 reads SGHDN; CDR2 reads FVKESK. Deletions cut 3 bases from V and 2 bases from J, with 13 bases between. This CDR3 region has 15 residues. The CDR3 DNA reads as TGTGCCAGCAGCCAGTTTGGGGGACATCAAGAGACCCAGTACTTC. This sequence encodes CASSQFGGHQETQYF.

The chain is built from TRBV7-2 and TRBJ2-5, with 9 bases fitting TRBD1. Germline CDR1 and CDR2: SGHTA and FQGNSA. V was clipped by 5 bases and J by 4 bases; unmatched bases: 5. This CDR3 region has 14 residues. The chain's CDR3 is CASSPWTGVETQYF. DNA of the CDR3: TGTGCCAGCAGCCCCTGGACAGGGGTAGAGACCCAGTACTTC.

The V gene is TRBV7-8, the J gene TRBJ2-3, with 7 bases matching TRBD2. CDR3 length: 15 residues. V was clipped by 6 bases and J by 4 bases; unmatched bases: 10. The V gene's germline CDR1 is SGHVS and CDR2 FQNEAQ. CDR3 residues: CASRGGRLVPDTQYF. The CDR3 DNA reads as TGTGCCAGCAGGGGGGGGAGACTAGTTCCAGATACGCAGTATTTT.

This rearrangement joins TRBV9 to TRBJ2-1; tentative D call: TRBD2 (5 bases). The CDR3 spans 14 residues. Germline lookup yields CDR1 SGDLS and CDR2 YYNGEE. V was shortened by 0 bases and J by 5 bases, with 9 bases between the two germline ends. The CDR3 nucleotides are TGTGCCAGCAGCGTAGGGAGCGGAGACAATGAGCAGTTCTTC. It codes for CASSVGSGDNEQFF.

The CDR3 nucleotides read TGCAGCGCTGGGCCTTCTGCGGGAGGGCGAGGCAATGAGCAGTTCTTC. Translated, it gives CSAGPSAGGRGNEQFF. This chain uses TRBV29-1 with TRBJ2-1; the match to TRBD2 covers 9 bases. This CDR3 spans 16 amino acids. The V gene's germline CDR1 is SQVTM and CDR2 ANQGSEA. V shed 7 bases and J 6 bases; nucleotides not matched to a gene: 16.

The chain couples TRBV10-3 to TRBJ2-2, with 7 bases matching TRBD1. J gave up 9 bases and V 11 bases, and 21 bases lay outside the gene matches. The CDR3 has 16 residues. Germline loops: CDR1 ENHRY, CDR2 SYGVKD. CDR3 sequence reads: CASYGETGQGIWELFF. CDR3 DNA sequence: TGTGCCTCCTACGGGGAGACAGGGCAGGGGATCTGGGAGCTGTTTTTT.

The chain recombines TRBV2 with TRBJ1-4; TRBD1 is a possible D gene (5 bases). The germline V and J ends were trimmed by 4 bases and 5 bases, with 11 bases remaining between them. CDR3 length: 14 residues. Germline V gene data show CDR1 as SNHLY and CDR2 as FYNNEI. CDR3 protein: CASSVTTENEKLFF. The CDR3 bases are TGTGCCAGCAGTGTCACGACAGAAAATGAAAAACTGTTTTTT.

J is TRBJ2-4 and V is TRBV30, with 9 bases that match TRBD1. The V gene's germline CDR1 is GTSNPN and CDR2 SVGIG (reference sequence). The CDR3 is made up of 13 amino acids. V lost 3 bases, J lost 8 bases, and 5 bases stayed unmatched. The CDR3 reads CAWSGTGTDIQYF. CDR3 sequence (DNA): TGTGCCTGGAGCGGGACAGGGACGGACATTCAGTACTTC.

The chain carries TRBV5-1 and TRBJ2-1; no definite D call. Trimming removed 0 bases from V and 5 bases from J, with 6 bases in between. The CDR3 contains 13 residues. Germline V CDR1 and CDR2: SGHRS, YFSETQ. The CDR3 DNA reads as TGCGCCAGCAGCTTGGGATCTGACAATGAGCAGTTCTTC. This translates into CASSLGSDNEQFF.